This TCR beta chain stems from a study of T cells in Graves' hyperthyroidism and ophthalmopathy. Study results and limitations: Prediction of ophthalmopathy progression came a median roughly 7.1 months pre-onset.

RNA transcripts were the template for amplifying TCR beta CDR3 regions. The HTBI primer set was used in a first-round RT-PCR of the TCR CDR3. Each CDR3 protein gets one entry after TCRdb re-called the multiplex PCR reads with MiXCR. The data show about 500,000 distinct CDR3 sequences, 15% to 20% seen once. About this clonotype itself: Its antigen is not identified.

This clonotype originated in a woman aged 18-29 years with Graves' ophthalmopathy. Material for sequencing was blood.

DNA of the CDR3: TGCGCCAGCAGCTTAGCCCCGCGACGAGGCTCCTACAATGAGCAGTTCTTC. This gives the protein CASSLAPRRGSYNEQFF. This chain connects TRBV5-1 to TRBJ2-1; D gene uncertain. The V gene lost 2 bases and the J gene lost 0 bases, with 15 bases spanning the gap. Germline V gives CDR1 SGHRS, CDR2 YFSETQ. CDR3 length: 17 residues.